The clone carrying this T cell receptor beta chain was counted between two and nine times. The antigen remains undetermined. Time point described: patch test 2, 6 weeks after DPC sensitization. The treatment is: therapeutic diphenylcyclopropenone sensitization with weekly scalp DPC. The sample belongs to a study of human T cells and chemical hapten exposure. Whole-study findings and limits: Healthy people's immune response may differ from that of the donors, who had alopecia.

Unique molecular identifiers were affixed to discrete cDNA molecules within the library. TCRdb reanalysed the RACE reads using MiXCR and keeps one entry per CDR3 protein. The sample has a few hundred thousand distinct CDR3 sequences, 6% to 7% seen once. V lost 3 bases, J lost 5 bases, and 13 bases lay in between. The CDR3 loop spans 14 amino acids. The germline gives CDR1 LGHDT, CDR2 YNNKEL (reference sequence). Sequenced here: whole blood, sampled in connection with sensitization to the hapten diphenylcyclopropenone (DPC). The chain couples TRBV3-1 to TRBJ1-2; TRBD1 might be the D (5 bases). The TCR comes from a woman aged 18-30 years with alopecia areata. Some clones in this sample may be carry-over from other donors' samples. CDR3 nucleotides: TGTGCCAGCAGCCACGGGACGGAGGTTTATGGCTACACCTTC. Translated, it gives CASSHGTEVYGYTF.